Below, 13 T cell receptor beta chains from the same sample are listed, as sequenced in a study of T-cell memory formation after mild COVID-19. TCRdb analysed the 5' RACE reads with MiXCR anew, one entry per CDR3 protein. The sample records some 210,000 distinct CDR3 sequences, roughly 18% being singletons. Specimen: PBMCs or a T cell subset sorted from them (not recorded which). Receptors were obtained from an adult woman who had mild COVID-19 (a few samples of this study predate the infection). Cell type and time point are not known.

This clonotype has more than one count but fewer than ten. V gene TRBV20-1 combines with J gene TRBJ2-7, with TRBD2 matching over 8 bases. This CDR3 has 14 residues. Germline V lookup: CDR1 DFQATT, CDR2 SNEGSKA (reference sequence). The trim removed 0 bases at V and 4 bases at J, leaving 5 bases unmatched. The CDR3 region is CSARDQSGRYEQYF. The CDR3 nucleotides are TGCAGTGCTAGAGATCAAAGCGGGAGATACGAGCAGTACTTC.

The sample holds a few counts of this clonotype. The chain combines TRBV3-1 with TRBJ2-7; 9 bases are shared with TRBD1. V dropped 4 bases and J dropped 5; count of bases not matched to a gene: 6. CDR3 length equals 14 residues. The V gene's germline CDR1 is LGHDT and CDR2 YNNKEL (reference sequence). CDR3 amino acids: CASSLYRGQDEQYF. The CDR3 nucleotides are TGTGCCAGCAGCCTTTACAGGGGGCAGGACGAGCAGTACTTC.

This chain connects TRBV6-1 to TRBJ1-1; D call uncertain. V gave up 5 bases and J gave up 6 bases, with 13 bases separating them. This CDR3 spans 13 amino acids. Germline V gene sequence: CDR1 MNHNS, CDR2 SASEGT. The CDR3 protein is CASSQRLPPEAFF. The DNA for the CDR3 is TGTGCCAGCAGTCAGCGCTTACCCCCTGAAGCTTTCTTT.

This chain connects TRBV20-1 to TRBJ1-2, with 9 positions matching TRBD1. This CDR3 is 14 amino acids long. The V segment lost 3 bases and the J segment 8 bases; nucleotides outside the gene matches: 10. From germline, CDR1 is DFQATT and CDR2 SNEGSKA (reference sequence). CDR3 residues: CSARPGQGPQGYTF. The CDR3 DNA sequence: TGCAGTGCTAGGCCCGGACAGGGGCCTCAGGGCTACACCTTC.

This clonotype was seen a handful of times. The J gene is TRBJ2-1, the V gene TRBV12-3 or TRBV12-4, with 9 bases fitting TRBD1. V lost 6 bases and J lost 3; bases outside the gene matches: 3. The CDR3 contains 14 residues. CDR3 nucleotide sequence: TGTGCCAGCAGGGGACAGGGCTTCTACAATGAGCAGTTCTTC. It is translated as CASRGQGFYNEQFF.

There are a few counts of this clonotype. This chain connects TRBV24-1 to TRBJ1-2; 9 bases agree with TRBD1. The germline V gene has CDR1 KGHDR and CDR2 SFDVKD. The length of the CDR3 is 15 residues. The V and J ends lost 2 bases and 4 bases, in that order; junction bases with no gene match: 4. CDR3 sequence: CATSDSGTGRYGYTF. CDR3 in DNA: TGTGCCACCAGTGATTCGGGGACAGGGCGCTATGGCTACACCTTC.

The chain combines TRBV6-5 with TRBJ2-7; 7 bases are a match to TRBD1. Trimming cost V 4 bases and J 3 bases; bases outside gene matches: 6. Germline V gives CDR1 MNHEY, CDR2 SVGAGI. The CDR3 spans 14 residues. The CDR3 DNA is TGTGCCAGCAGTTCAGGGGGAATGGTCTACGAGCAGTACTTC. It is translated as CASSSGGMVYEQYF.

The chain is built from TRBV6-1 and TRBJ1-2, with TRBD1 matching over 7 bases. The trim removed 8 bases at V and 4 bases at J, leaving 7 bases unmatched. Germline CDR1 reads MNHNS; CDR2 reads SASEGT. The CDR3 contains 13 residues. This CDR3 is CASRRGQPYGYTF. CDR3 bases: TGTGCCAGCCGACGGGGACAGCCCTATGGCTACACCTTC.

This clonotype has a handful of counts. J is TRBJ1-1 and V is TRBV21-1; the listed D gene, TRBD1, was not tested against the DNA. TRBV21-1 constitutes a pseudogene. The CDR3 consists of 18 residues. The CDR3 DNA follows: TGTGCCAGCAGCATGGGACAGGGTGTACTTGTTCGTTACACTGAAGCTTTCTTT. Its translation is CASSMGQGVLVRYTEAFF.

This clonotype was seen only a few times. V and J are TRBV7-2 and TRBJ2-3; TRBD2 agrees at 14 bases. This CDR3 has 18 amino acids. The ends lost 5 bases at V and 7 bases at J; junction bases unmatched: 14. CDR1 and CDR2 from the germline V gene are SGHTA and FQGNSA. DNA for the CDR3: TGTGCCAGCAGCCGAGAACCGGGACTAGCGGGAGTGGATAATACGCAGTATTTT. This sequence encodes CASSREPGLAGVDNTQYF.

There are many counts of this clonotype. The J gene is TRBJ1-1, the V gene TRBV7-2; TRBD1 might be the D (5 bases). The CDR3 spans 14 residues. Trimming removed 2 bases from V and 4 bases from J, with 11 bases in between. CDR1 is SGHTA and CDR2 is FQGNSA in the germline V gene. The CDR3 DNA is TGTGCCAGCAGCTTAACGGCAGGGAGCACTGAAGCTTTCTTT. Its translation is CASSLTAGSTEAFF.

The CDR3 reads CASSYSTQYRPYTF. The CDR3 DNA reads TGTGCCAGCAGTTACTCGACCCAGTACAGACCCTACACCTTC. The V call is TRBV6-2 or TRBV6-3, the J call TRBJ1-2; D is ambiguous. Per the germline V gene, CDR1 is MNHEY and CDR2 is SVGEGT. Trimming pared 0 bases from V and 10 bases from J, leaving 15 bases between. This CDR3 has 14 residues.

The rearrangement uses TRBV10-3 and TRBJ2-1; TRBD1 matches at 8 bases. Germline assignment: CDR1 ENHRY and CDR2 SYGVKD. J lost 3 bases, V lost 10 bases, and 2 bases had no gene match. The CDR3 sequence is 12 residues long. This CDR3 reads CATGQGYNEQFF. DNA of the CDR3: TGTGCCACAGGACAGGGCTACAATGAGCAGTTCTTC.